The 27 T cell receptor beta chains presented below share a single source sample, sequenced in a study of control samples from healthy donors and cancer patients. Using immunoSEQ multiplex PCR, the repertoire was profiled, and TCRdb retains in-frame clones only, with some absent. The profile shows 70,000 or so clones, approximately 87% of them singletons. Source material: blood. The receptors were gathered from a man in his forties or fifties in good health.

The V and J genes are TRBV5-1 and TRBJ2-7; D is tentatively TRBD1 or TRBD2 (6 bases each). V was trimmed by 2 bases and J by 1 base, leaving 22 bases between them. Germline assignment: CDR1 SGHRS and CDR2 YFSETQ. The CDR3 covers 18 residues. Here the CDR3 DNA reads TGCGCCAGCAGCTTAAGGAGGGACACCCAGCGTAGGTCCTACGAGCAGTACTTC. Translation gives CASSLRRDTQRRSYEQYF.

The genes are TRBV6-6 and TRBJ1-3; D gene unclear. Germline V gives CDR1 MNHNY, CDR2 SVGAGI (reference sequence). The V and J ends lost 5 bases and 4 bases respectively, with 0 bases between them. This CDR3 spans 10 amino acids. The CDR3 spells CASSGNTIYF. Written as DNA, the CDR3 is TGTGCCAGCAGTGGAAACACCATATATTTT.

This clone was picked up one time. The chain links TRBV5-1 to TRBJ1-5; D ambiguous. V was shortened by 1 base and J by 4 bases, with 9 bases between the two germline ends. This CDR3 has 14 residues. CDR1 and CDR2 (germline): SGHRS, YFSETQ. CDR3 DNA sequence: TGCGCCAGCAGCTTGAACGGAGAGAATCAGCCCCAGCATTTT. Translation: CASSLNGENQPQHF.

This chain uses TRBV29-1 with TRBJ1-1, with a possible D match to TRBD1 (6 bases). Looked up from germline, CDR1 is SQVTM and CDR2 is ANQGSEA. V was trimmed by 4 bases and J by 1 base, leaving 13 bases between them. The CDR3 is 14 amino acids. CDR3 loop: CSVVSGGGNTEAFF. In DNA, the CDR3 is TGCAGCGTTGTATCGGGGGGCGGGAACACTGAAGCTTTCTTT.

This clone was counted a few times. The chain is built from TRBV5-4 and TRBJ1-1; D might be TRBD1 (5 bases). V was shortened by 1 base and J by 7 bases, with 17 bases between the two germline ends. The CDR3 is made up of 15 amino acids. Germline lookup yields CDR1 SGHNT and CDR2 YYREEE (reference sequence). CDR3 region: CASSLRRGKDGEAFF. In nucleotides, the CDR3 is TGTGCCAGCAGCTTGCGTAGGGGCAAGGACGGTGAAGCTTTCTTT.

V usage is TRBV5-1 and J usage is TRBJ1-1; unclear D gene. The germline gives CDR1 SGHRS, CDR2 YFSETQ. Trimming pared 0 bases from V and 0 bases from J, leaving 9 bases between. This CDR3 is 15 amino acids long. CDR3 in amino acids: CASSLDYRVNTEAFF. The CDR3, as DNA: TGCGCCAGCAGCTTGGACTACAGAGTGAACACTGAAGCTTTCTTT.

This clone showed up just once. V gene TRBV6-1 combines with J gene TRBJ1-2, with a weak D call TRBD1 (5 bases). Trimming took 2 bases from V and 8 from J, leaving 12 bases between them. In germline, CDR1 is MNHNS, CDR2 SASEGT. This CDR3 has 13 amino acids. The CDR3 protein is CASSEIQVGGYTF. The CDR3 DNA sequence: TGTGCCAGCAGTGAAATACAGGTCGGCGGCTACACCTTC.

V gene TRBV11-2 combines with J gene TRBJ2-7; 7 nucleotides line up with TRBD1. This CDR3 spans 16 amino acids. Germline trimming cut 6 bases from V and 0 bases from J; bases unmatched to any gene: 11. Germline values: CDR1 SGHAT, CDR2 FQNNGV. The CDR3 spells CASSSLQGSASYEQYF. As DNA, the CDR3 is TGTGCCAGCAGTTCACTACAGGGGTCGGCCTCCTACGAGCAGTACTTC.

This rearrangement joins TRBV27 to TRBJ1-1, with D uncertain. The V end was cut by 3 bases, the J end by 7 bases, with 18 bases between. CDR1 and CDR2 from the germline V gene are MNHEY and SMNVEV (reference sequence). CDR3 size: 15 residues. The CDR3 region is CASSFVGGRVDEAFF. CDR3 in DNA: TGTGCCAGCAGTTTCGTTGGTGGCAGAGTTGATGAAGCTTTCTTT.

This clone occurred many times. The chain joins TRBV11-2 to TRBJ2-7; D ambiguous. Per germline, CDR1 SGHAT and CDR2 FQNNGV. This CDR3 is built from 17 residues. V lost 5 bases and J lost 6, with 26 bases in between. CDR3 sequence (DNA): TGTGCCAGCAGCCGAGGAGCCTATACCTTAGGGAAAAGCGAGCAGTACTTC. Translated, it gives CASSRGAYTLGKSEQYF.

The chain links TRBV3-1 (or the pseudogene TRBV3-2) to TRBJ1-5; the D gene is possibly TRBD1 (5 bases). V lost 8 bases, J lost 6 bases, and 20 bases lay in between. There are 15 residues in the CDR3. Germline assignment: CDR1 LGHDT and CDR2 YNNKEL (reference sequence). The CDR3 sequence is CASSPSGPGGQPQHF. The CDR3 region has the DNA TGTGCCAGCTCCCCCTCGGGACCGGGAGGTCAGCCCCAGCATTTT.

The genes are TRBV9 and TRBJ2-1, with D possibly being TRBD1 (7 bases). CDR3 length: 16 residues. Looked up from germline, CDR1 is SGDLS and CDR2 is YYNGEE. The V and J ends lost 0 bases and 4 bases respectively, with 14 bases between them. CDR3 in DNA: TGTGCCAGCAGCGTAGGAGCAGGGGGGCCATACAATGAGCAGTTCTTC. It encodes CASSVGAGGPYNEQFF. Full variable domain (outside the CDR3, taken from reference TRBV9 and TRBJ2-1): DSGVTQTPKHLITATGQRVTLRCSPRSGDLSVYWYQQSLDQGLQFLIQYYNGEERAKGNILERFSAQQFPDLHSELNLSSLELGDSALYFCASSVGAGGPYNEQFFGPGTRLTVL.

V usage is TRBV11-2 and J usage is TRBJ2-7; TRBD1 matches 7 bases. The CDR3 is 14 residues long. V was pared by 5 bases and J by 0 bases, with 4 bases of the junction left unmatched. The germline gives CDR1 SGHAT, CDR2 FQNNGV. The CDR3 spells CASSPRDSSYEQYF. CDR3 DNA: TGTGCCAGCAGCCCTCGGGACAGCTCCTACGAGCAGTACTTC.

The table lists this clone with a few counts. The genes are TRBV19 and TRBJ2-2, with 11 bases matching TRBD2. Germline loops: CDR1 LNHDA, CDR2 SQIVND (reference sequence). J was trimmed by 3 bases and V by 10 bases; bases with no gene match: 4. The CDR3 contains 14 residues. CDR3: CAIRTSGYTGELFF. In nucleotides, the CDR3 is TGTGCCATTAGGACTAGCGGGTACACCGGGGAGCTGTTTTTT.

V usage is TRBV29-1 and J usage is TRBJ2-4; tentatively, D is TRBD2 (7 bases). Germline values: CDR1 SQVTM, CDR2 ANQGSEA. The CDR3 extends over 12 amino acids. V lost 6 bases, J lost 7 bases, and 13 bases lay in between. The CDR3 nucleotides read TGCAGCGTGCCTGGGGGGGCGAACATTCAGTACTTC. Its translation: CSVPGGANIQYF.

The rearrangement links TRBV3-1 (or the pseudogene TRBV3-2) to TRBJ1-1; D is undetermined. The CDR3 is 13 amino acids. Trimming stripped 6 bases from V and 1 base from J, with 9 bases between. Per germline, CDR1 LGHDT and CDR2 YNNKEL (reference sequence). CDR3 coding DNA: TGTGCCAGCAGTCTCAGTAGGAACACTGAAGCTTTCTTT. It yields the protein CASSLSRNTEAFF.

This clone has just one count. The CDR3 region has the DNA TGTGCCAGCAGTCCTTTTGGGGCCCAGCCCCAGCATTTT. This encodes CASSPFGAQPQHF. The chain employs TRBV6-5 and TRBJ1-5; D is possibly TRBD1 (5 bases). Germline loops: CDR1 MNHEY, CDR2 SVGAGI. The germline V and J ends were trimmed by 5 bases and 7 bases, with 12 bases remaining between them. The CDR3 contains 13 residues.

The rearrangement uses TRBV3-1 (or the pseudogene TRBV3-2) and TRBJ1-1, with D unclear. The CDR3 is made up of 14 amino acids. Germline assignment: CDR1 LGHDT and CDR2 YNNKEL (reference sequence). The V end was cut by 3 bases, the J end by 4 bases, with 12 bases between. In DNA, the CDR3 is TGTGCCAGCAGCCAGGCTGGACTTTTCACTGAAGCTTTCTTT. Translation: CASSQAGLFTEAFF.

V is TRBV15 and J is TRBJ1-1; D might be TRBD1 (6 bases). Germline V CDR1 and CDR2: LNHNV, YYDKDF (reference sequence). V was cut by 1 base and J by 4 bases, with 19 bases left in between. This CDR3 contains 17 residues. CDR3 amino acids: CATSRVTGRRRGTEAFF. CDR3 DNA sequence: TGTGCCACCAGCAGAGTAACAGGGAGAAGACGGGGCACTGAAGCTTTCTTT.

The CDR3 reads CASRINGQLARAGYNEQFF. In DNA form, the CDR3 reads TGTGCCAGCAGGATCAACGGACAGCTAGCGAGGGCGGGCTACAATGAGCAGTTCTTC. The rearrangement links TRBV27 to TRBJ2-1; D may match TRBD1 or TRBD2 (6 bases each). The germline V and J ends were trimmed by 6 bases and 3 bases, with 27 bases remaining between them. Looked up from germline, CDR1 is MNHEY and CDR2 is SMNVEV (reference sequence). The CDR3 covers 19 residues.

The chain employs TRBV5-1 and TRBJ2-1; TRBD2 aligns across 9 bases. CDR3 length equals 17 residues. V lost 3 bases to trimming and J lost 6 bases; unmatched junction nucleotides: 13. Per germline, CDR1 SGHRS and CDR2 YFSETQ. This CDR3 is CASSSLGGGVLVNEQFF. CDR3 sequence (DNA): TGCGCCAGCAGCTCCCTTGGCGGGGGGGTCCTTGTCAATGAGCAGTTCTTC.

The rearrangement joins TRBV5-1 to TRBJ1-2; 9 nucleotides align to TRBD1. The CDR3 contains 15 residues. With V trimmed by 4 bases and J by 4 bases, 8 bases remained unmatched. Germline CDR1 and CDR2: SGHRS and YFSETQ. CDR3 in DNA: TGCGCCAGCAGCCTGACACAGGGGGCAGTCTATGGCTACACCTTC. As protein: CASSLTQGAVYGYTF.

CDR3 in DNA: TGTGCCAGCAGCTCGACCGGACTCTTGAACACTGAAGCTTTCTTT. As protein: CASSSTGLLNTEAFF. The chain joins TRBV5-6 to TRBJ1-1; no definite D call. Germline V gives CDR1 SGHDT, CDR2 YYEEEE. The CDR3 contains 15 residues. With 3 bases removed from V and 0 bases from J, the gap between germline ends came to 12 bases.

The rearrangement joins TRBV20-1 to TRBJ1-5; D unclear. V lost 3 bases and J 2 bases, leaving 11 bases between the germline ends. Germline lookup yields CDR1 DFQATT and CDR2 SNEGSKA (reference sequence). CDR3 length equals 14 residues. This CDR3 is CSASRIPGNQPQHF. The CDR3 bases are TGCAGTGCTAGTAGGATTCCGGGCAATCAGCCCCAGCATTTT.

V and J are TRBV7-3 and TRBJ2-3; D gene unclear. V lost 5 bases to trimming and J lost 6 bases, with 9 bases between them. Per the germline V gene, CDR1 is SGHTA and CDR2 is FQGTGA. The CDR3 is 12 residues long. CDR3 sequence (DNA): TGTGCCAGCAGCCCTACTGGGGATACGCAGTATTTT. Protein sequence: CASSPTGDTQYF.

The CDR3 loop reads CASSVYSGGLDEQFF. DNA for the CDR3: TGTGCCAGCAGCGTATATAGCGGGGGCCTCGATGAGCAGTTCTTC. The chain joins TRBV9 to TRBJ2-1, with 9 bases matching TRBD2. The V and J ends lost 1 base and 8 bases, in that order; junction bases with no gene match: 7. The germline V gene encodes CDR1 SGDLS and CDR2 YYNGEE. The CDR3 spans 15 residues. Complete variable domain (other parts from reference TRBV9 and TRBJ2-1): DSGVTQTPKHLITATGQRVTLRCSPRSGDLSVYWYQQSLDQGLQFLIQYYNGEERAKGNILERFSAQQFPDLHSELNLSSLELGDSALYFCASSVYSGGLDEQFFGPGTRLTVL.

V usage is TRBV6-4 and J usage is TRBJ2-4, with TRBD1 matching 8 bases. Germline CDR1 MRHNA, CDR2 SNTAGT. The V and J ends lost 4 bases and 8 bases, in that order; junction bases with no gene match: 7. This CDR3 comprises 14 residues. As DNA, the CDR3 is TGTGCCAGCAGTGTTGAAGGACAGGGACACATTCAGTACTTC. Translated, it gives CASSVEGQGHIQYF.